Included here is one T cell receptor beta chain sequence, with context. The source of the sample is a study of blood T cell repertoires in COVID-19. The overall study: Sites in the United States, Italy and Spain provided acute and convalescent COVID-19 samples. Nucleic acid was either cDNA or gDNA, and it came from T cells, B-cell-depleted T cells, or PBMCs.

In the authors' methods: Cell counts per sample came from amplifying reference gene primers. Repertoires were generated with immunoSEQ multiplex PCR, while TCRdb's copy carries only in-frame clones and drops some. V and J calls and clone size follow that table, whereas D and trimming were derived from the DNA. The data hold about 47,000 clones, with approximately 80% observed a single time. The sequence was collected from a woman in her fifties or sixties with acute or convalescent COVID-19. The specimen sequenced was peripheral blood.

The CDR3 sequence is CASSLVLESTDTQYF. CDR3 DNA: TGTGCCAGCAGCTTAGTCTTAGAAAGCACAGATACGCAGTATTTT. This chain connects TRBV7-8 to TRBJ2-3; D not resolved. The germline gives CDR1 SGHVS, CDR2 FQNEAQ. V was trimmed by 1 base and J by 0 bases, leaving 8 bases between them. The CDR3 is made up of 15 amino acids.